This T cell receptor (beta chain) came from a study of T cell repertoires in cytomegalovirus infection. Study-wide background: From public TCR beta signatures came an indication of both CMV infection and matching HLA type. Overall study findings and caveats: The ex vivo response was dominated by HLA-C-restricted CMV-specific TCR beta clonotypes.

Germline values: CDR1 SGHVS, CDR2 FNYEAQ. This CDR3 has 15 amino acids. V dropped 5 bases and J dropped 6; count of bases not matched to a gene: 10. TCRdb re-derived calls from the reads in MiXCR, one entry per CDR3 protein. The repertoire holds about 770,000 distinct CDR3 sequences, 25% to 30% seen once, with 10% to 15% in the top ten. A note on this clonotype: Its target is unknown.

This specimen consisted of cultured CD8+ T cells from PBMCs, obtained from culture after CMV antigen stimulation. The clonotype originates from a human donor in good health (CMV status not recorded). Some clones in this sample may be carry-over from other donors' samples. The chain couples TRBV7-6 to TRBJ1-1, with 9 nucleotides matching TRBD1. CDR3 loop: CASSGSGTGIAEAFF. The CDR3 bases are TGTGCCAGCAGCGGCAGCGGGACAGGGATTGCTGAAGCTTTCTTT.